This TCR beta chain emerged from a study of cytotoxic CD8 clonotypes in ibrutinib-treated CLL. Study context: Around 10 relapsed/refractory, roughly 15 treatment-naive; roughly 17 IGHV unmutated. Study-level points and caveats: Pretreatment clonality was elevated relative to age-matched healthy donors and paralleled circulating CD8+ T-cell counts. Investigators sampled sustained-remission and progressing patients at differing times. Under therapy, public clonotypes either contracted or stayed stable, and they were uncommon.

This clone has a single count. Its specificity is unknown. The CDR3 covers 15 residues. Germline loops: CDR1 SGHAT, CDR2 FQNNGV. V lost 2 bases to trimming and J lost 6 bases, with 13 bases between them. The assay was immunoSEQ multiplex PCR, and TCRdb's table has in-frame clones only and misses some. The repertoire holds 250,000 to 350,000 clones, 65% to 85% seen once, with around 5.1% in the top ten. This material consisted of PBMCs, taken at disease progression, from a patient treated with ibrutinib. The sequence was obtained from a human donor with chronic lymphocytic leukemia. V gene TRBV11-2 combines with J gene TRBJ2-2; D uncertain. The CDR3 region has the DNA TGTGCCAGCAGCTTATTATCTGACTTCCCCGGGGAGCTGTTTTTT. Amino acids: CASSLLSDFPGELFF.